This TCR beta chain stems from a study of blood T cell repertoires in COVID-19. The trim removed 7 bases at V and 1 base at J, leaving 8 bases unmatched. Germline V gene data show CDR1 as LGHNT and CDR2 as FRNRAP. The CDR3 runs 15 residues. The assay was immunoSEQ multiplex PCR, and TCRdb's table has in-frame clones only and misses some. This repertoire shows more than 85,000 clones, 90% found once; its top ten account for over 1.5%. This clonotype was sampled from a man aged 60-69 years with acute or convalescent COVID-19. The chain links TRBV12-5 to TRBJ1-1; 8 bases line up with TRBD1. The material sequenced was peripheral blood. The CDR3 sequence: CASAPGGTGNTEAFF. CDR3 in DNA: TGTGCTAGTGCTCCAGGGGGGACAGGGAACACTGAAGCTTTCTTT.